This T cell receptor beta chain was recorded in a study of glioma-infiltrating T cells. TCR alpha and beta CDR3 regions were amplified from RNA using iRepertoire nested multiplex PCR. Input was 100-400 ng of tissue mRNA or PBMC total RNA. TCRdb reanalysed the multiplex PCR reads using MiXCR and keeps one entry per CDR3 protein. The profile shows 100,000 to 150,000 distinct CDR3 sequences, roughly 20% of them singletons. Study-wide findings and caveats: Non-neoplastic patients had below-expected tissue-blood divergence, while all gliomas exceeded expectation. Very few CDR3 sequences were shared between tissue and blood.

With respect to this clonotype: Its antigen is not identified. This sequence may be a read error, since a much larger clone differs from it by one base.

The CDR3 runs to 17 residues. The V gene end was trimmed by 5 bases and the J gene end by 6 bases; junction bases not matched to a gene: 11. Material for sequencing was glioma tissue, nonneoplastic brain tissue, or PBMCs (not recorded which). This TCR came from a human donor with low-grade glioma or glioblastoma, undergoing nonglioma brain surgery, or in good health (not recorded which). The chain uses TRBV12-3 or TRBV12-4 and TRBJ2-5; 14 bases are a match to TRBD2. CDR3: CASSTSTSGRAVKTQYF. CDR3 sequence (DNA): TGTGCCAGCAGTACATCGACTAGCGGGAGGGCCGTAAAGACCCAGTACTTC.